The T cell receptor (beta chain) under discussion was sequenced for a study of cytomegalovirus exposure and HLA in healthy donors. Whole-study findings and limits: According to an earlier analysis, most TCR beta V segments yielded productive rearrangements about 87% or about 30% of the time.

The germline V gene has CDR1 SGDLS and CDR2 YYNGEE. V was pared by 0 bases and J by 7 bases, with 9 bases of the junction left unmatched. This CDR3 is 17 amino acids long. A word on this clone: Its antigen remains unknown.

The PCR made use of 60 Vbeta and 13 Jbeta primers. Sequencing used immunoSEQ multiplex PCR; TCRdb keeps in-frame clones, though not all of them. The repertoire holds approximately 190,000 clones, with 12% as singletons. The sequenced sample was PBMCs. The sequence was collected from a man aged 45-65 years in good health and CMV-seropositive. The chain employs TRBV9 and TRBJ1-6; 8 bases are shared with TRBD1. CDR3 amino acids: CASSVGRTGNNNSPLHF. The CDR3 DNA is TGTGCCAGCAGCGTAGGCCGGACAGGGAATAACAATTCACCCCTCCACTTT.